Listed here are 11 T cell receptor beta chains from one sample, sequenced in a study of T cells after yellow fever vaccination. MiXCR, applied by TCRdb to the 5' RACE reads, yields one record per CDR3 protein. The sample shows about 350,000 distinct CDR3 sequences, around 8.1% of them seen only once. Source: PBMCs, taken about 49 days after the first yellow fever vaccination. The receptor source for this set is a man aged 18 to 29 who received the YFV17D yellow fever vaccine.

In DNA form, the CDR3 reads TGTGCCAGCAGCCAAGATGGCCGGGACAGGGACTATGGCTACACCTTC. It is translated as CASSQDGRDRDYGYTF. This chain links TRBV3-1 with TRBJ1-2; 9 bases match TRBD1. V was clipped by 0 bases and J by 3 bases; unmatched bases: 5. The germline V gene encodes CDR1 LGHDT and CDR2 YNNKEL (reference sequence). The CDR3 runs 16 residues. Based on the CDR3 plus reference TRBV3-1 and TRBJ1-2, the full variable domain is DTAVSQTPKYLVTQMGNDKSIKCEQNLGHDTMYWYKQDSKKFLKIMFSYNNKELIINETVPNRFSPKSPDKAHLNLHINSLELGDSAVYFCASSQDGRDRDYGYTFGSGTRLTVV.

The chain recombines TRBV6-2 or TRBV6-3 with TRBJ2-7; the D gene is possibly TRBD2 (6 bases). There are 14 residues in the CDR3. The germline CDR1 and CDR2 sequences are MNHEY and SVGEGT. Trimming pared 0 bases from V and 4 bases from J, leaving 10 bases between. The CDR3 DNA follows: TGTGCCAGCAGTTACTCCGCAGGGACTTACGAGCAGTACTTC. Translation: CASSYSAGTYEQYF.

This clonotype was counted only a few times. This rearrangement joins TRBV5-1 to TRBJ1-4; TRBD1 might be the D (5 bases). The CDR3 length is 16 residues. The V gene's germline CDR1 is SGHRS and CDR2 YFSETQ. The germline V and J ends were trimmed by 2 bases and 7 bases, with 18 bases remaining between them. The CDR3 loop reads CASSLDFTPGGEKLFF. The CDR3 DNA follows: TGCGCCAGCAGCTTAGACTTCACCCCGGGGGGTGAAAAACTGTTTTTT.

The genes are TRBV9 and TRBJ2-1, with D maybe TRBD1 (6 bases). This CDR3 spans 14 amino acids. The germline V gene encodes CDR1 SGDLS and CDR2 YYNGEE. The V gene lost 1 base and the J gene lost 6 bases, with 11 bases spanning the gap. CDR3 coding DNA: TGTGCCAGCAGCGTAACAGGGCCGGGCAATGAGCAGTTCTTC. It codes for CASSVTGPGNEQFF.

This clonotype was recorded a few times. The gene calls are TRBV11-2 and TRBJ2-5; 8 bases are a match to TRBD2. This CDR3 is 19 amino acids long. Germline V gives CDR1 SGHAT, CDR2 FQNNGV. The junction had 16 bases not matched to a gene; V was cut back by 3 bases and J by 1 base. The DNA for the CDR3 is TGTGCCAGCAGCTTCGGATCCAGCGGGGGCCGTTTCTTCCAAGAGACCCAGTACTTC. It is translated as CASSFGSSGGRFFQETQYF.

This sequence joins TRBV5-5 and TRBJ1-5, with 8 bases that match TRBD1. The CDR3 extends over 15 amino acids. V lost 2 bases, J lost 6 bases, and 7 bases stayed unmatched. Germline V gene lookup returns CDR1 SGHKS and CDR2 YYEKEE (reference sequence). The CDR3 is CASSFDRGIGQPQHF. The CDR3 DNA reads TGTGCCAGCAGCTTCGACAGGGGTATTGGTCAGCCCCAGCATTTT.

This clonotype was found a few times. This chain links TRBV5-1 with TRBJ1-6; D is unresolved. The CDR3 length is 9 residues. Germline CDR1 and CDR2: SGHRS and YFSETQ. V shed 7 bases and J shed 11 bases, with 4 bases lying between them. The CDR3 coding sequence is TGCGCCAGCGCGCCACCCCTCCACTTT. It codes for CASAPPLHF.

CDR3 nucleotide sequence: TGTGCCAGCAGCGTGGGTTTGGCGGGGGAGGGTGAGCAGTTCTTC. As protein: CASSVGLAGEGEQFF. The V gene is TRBV9, the J gene TRBJ2-1; 7 bases agree with TRBD2. The ends lost 2 bases at V and 9 bases at J; junction bases unmatched: 11. This CDR3 spans 15 amino acids. The germline CDR1 and CDR2 sequences are SGDLS and YYNGEE.

Of note for this clonotype: The germline gene is not matched at one end of the junction; a read error may be the cause. The chain employs TRBV7-7 and TRBJ2-6; D gene ambiguous. The CDR3 consists of 14 residues. The germline V gene encodes CDR1 SSHAT and CDR2 FNYEAQ (reference sequence). The CDR3 sequence is CASSPSAGANVLTF. CDR3 coding DNA: TGTGCTAGCAGCCCGTCGGCTGGGGCCAACGTCCTGACTTTC.

This clonotype was detected only a few times. V is TRBV11-2 and J is TRBJ2-1; D possibly matches TRBD1 or TRBD2 (5 bases each). CDR3 length: 12 amino acids. Trimming cost V 5 bases and J 7 bases, with 9 bases left between them. Germline lookup yields CDR1 SGHAT and CDR2 FQNNGV. The chain's CDR3 is CASSPWGNEQFF. CDR3 nucleotide sequence: TGTGCCAGCAGCCCCTGGGGGAATGAGCAGTTCTTC.

The chain recombines TRBV5-6 with TRBJ2-1, with D maybe TRBD1 (5 bases). Germline CDR1 SGHDT, CDR2 YYEEEE. The length of the CDR3 is 12 residues. Deletions cut 4 bases from V and 12 bases from J, with 14 bases between. CDR3: CASSGMTVGQFF. The CDR3 coding sequence is TGTGCCAGCAGCGGTATGACAGTCGGGCAGTTCTTC.